The source of this T cell receptor (beta chain) is a study of blood T cell repertoires in COVID-19. Study at large: T cells, B-cell-depleted T cells, or PBMCs supplied cDNA or gDNA.

Original methodology: Reference gene primers were amplified, and this amplification served to estimate nucleated cell counts. Using immunoSEQ multiplex PCR, the repertoire was profiled, and TCRdb retains in-frame clones only, with some absent. V, J and clone size reflect that table, while D and trimming were determined from the DNA. The table records fewer than 65,000 clones, nearly 90% of them present only once. This CDR3 has 13 residues. The V gene's germline CDR1 is SGDLS and CDR2 YYNGEE. The ends were cut back, 0 bases at V and 5 bases at J, with 8 bases in the middle. The origin of this receptor is a man aged 60 to 75 with acute or convalescent COVID-19. Sequencing was done on a sample of peripheral blood. The chain has TRBV9 and TRBJ1-2; TRBD1 is a possible D gene (5 bases). CDR3: CASSVAGGYGYTF. CDR3 nucleotides: TGTGCCAGCAGCGTAGCGGGGGGGTATGGCTACACCTTC.